The subject of this entry is one TCR beta chain. This sample is part of a study of blood T cell repertoires in COVID-19. Across the whole study: The samples span acute and convalescent COVID-19 from the United States, Italy and Spain. PBMCs, B-cell-depleted T cells, or T cells provided the cDNA or gDNA that made up the material.

Sequenced by immunoSEQ multiplex PCR; TCRdb stores in-frame clones only, minus some. The sample contains about 270,000 clones, around 90% of which appear only once. The sample taken for sequencing was PBMCs or T cells enriched from blood (not recorded which). The receptor comes from a woman in her fifties or sixties who had recovered from COVID-19.

The CDR3 coding sequence is TGTGCCAGCAGCTTAGCGGAGCTGGCCACCGGGGAGCTGTTTTTT. It encodes CASSLAELATGELFF. The chain carries TRBV7-9 and TRBJ2-2; D uncertain. CDR1 is SEHNR and CDR2 is FQNEAQ in the germline V gene (reference sequence). CDR3 length equals 15 residues. With 0 bases removed from V and 4 bases from J, the gap between germline ends came to 9 bases.